The 15 T cell receptor beta chains presented below share a single source sample, sequenced in a study of cytomegalovirus exposure and HLA in healthy donors. Primers for the PCR totalled 60 Vbeta and 13 Jbeta. Clones were sequenced by immunoSEQ multiplex PCR, and TCRdb holds only the in-frame ones, with some missing. The data contain 100,000 to 150,000 clones, about 70% of them seen just once; the ten biggest clones take up 5.5% to 8%. Sequencing input: PBMCs. These receptors were taken from a male donor in good health and CMV-seronegative.

The gene calls are TRBV4-2 and TRBJ2-1; D call uncertain. Germline CDR1 reads LGHNA; CDR2 reads YNFKEQ. The CDR3 spans 15 residues. Trimming pared 0 bases from V and 4 bases from J, leaving 10 bases between. CDR3 sequence reads: CASSQEESLYNEQFF. The CDR3 DNA sequence: TGTGCCAGCAGCCAAGAGGAGTCACTGTACAATGAGCAGTTCTTC.

V is TRBV6-4 and J is TRBJ1-2; 9 nucleotides agree with TRBD1. Looked up from germline, CDR1 is MRHNA and CDR2 is SNTAGT. There are 16 residues in the CDR3. Germline trimming cut 0 bases from V and 4 bases from J; bases unmatched to any gene: 6. CDR3 DNA: TGTGCCAGCAGTGACTCTTACCGGGACAGGGCCTATGGCTACACCTTC. The encoded protein is CASSDSYRDRAYGYTF.

This clone has a single count. The chain links TRBV5-1 to TRBJ2-1; D gene unclear. The CDR3 extends over 14 amino acids. Trimming stripped 5 bases from V and 0 bases from J, with 9 bases between. In germline, CDR1 is SGHRS, CDR2 YFSETQ. CDR3 sequence: CASRVTTSYNEQFF. The CDR3 nucleotides are TGCGCCAGCAGGGTGACAACCTCCTACAATGAGCAGTTCTTC.

This chain uses TRBV9 with TRBJ1-1; a possible D gene is TRBD1 (6 bases). Trimming removed 0 bases at V and 8 bases at J, with 11 bases between. CDR3 length: 13 residues. Germline-derived CDR1 and CDR2 are SGDLS and YYNGEE. The CDR3 loop reads CASSVVPQGEAFF. The CDR3 DNA sequence: TGTGCCAGCAGCGTAGTCCCCCAGGGGGAAGCTTTCTTT. Full variable domain (remainder filled in from reference TRBV9 and TRBJ1-1): DSGVTQTPKHLITATGQRVTLRCSPRSGDLSVYWYQQSLDQGLQFLIQYYNGEERAKGNILERFSAQQFPDLHSELNLSSLELGDSALYFCASSVVPQGEAFFGQGTRLTVV.

This sequence joins TRBV6-1 and TRBJ2-1; possibly TRBD2 for D (6 bases). The V gene lost 2 bases and the J gene lost 12 bases, with 14 bases spanning the gap. The CDR3 totals 13 residues. Looked up from germline, CDR1 is MNHNS and CDR2 is SASEGT. The CDR3 DNA reads as TGTGCCAGCAGTGAAAGGGAGGCCCGGGGGCAGTTCTTC. Amino acids: CASSEREARGQFF.

This chain uses TRBV29-1 with TRBJ2-7; D is possibly TRBD1 (6 bases). CDR3 length: 12 amino acids. The germline V and J ends were trimmed by 4 bases and 1 base, with 8 bases remaining between them. In germline, CDR1 is SQVTM, CDR2 ANQGSEA. In DNA, the CDR3 is TGCAGCGTTGGGACAGTTTCCTACGAGCAGTACTTC. It encodes CSVGTVSYEQYF.

This clone was counted many times. The chain links TRBV6-6 to TRBJ2-7; D gene unclear. Trimming stripped 0 bases from V and 0 bases from J, with 6 bases between. The CDR3 extends over 14 amino acids. In germline, CDR1 is MNHNY, CDR2 SVGAGI (reference sequence). The CDR3 DNA follows: TGTGCCAGCAGTTACTCGAGTAACTCCTACGAGCAGTACTTC. Protein: CASSYSSNSYEQYF.

The J gene is TRBJ2-3, the V gene TRBV9, with a weak D call TRBD2 (5 bases). Trimming cost V 0 bases and J 5 bases, with 13 bases left between them. CDR3 size: 15 residues. The germline V gene has CDR1 SGDLS and CDR2 YYNGEE. CDR3 in amino acids: CASSVVSSGVDTQYF. For the CDR3, the DNA is TGTGCCAGCAGCGTAGTTTCGTCCGGGGTAGATACGCAGTATTTT. Combining the CDR3 with reference TRBV9 and TRBJ2-3 gives the whole variable domain DSGVTQTPKHLITATGQRVTLRCSPRSGDLSVYWYQQSLDQGLQFLIQYYNGEERAKGNILERFSAQQFPDLHSELNLSSLELGDSALYFCASSVVSSGVDTQYFGPGTRLTVL.

The chain is built from TRBV21-1 and TRBJ2-3; the listed D gene, TRBD1, was not tested against the DNA. TRBV21-1 is given as a pseudogene. The CDR3 has 16 residues. The CDR3 is CASSKVEGQYTDTQYF. The CDR3 coding sequence is TGTGCCAGCAGCAAAGTCGAGGGACAGTACACAGATACGCAGTATTTT.

The chain is built from TRBV10-3 and TRBJ2-1; D possibly corresponds to TRBD2 (6 bases). The germline gives CDR1 ENHRY, CDR2 SYGVKD. This CDR3 spans 15 amino acids. V was trimmed by 3 bases and J by 2 bases, leaving 11 bases between them. DNA of the CDR3: TGTGCCATCAGTGAATTCGGGAGTCCCTACAATGAGCAGTTCTTC. Translation gives CAISEFGSPYNEQFF.

This chain joins TRBV29-1 and TRBJ2-7; D perhaps matches TRBD2 (6 bases). Trimming left V 3 bases short and J 2 bases short, with 14 bases between. Germline assignment: CDR1 SQVTM and CDR2 ANQGSEA. CDR3 length: 14 residues. In DNA, the CDR3 is TGCAGCGTTGAGTTAGCGGTCCAGGCCTACGAGCAGTACTTC. Translating it yields CSVELAVQAYEQYF.

This clone was counted a few times. The V and J genes are TRBV6-6 and TRBJ2-1, with D hard to call. The V end lost 0 bases, the J end lost 8 bases, and 17 bases lay between the germline ends. The CDR3 runs to 16 residues. Germline V gene data show CDR1 as MNHNY and CDR2 as SVGAGI (reference sequence). CDR3 sequence (DNA): TGTGCCAGCAGTTACTCGCACTCCCCACTGGTGGATGAGCAGTTCTTC. It yields the protein CASSYSHSPLVDEQFF.

This chain uses TRBV7-2 with TRBJ1-5; 7 bases line up with TRBD1. Germline CDR1 is SGHTA and CDR2 is FQGNSA. This CDR3 is built from 16 residues. Losses at the gene ends were 3 bases for V and 4 bases for J; bases not matched to a gene: 9. CDR3 nucleotides: TGTGCCAGCAGCTTGCTGGTCACAGGGGAGAATCAGCCCCAGCATTTT. Translation: CASSLLVTGENQPQHF.

On this clone itself: At one end, the junction sequence differs from germline, possibly due to a read error. The chain has TRBV19 and TRBJ2-1; D gene ambiguous. Germline V lookup: CDR1 LNHDA, CDR2 SQIVND (reference sequence). The CDR3 loop spans 12 amino acids. The CDR3 protein is CASSLDYSEQFF. CDR3 sequence (DNA): TGTGCCAGTAGTTTAGATTACAGTGAGCAGTTCTTC.

The chain couples TRBV6-1 to TRBJ1-1; D is uncertain. The CDR3 length is 14 residues. Trimming shortened V by 6 bases and J by 6 bases, and 17 bases separated the two germline ends. The germline V gene has CDR1 MNHNS and CDR2 SASEGT. The CDR3, as DNA: TGTGCCAGCAGGGGAGTAACCGGGAGGCCTGAAGCTTTCTTT. Translating it yields CASRGVTGRPEAFF.